The 29 T cell receptor beta chains listed next were all sequenced from one sample in a study of shared clonotypes between healthy human individuals. The method was immunoSEQ multiplex PCR; TCRdb's version includes in-frame clones alone and lacks a portion of them. Of 640,000 or so clones in the sample, 60% to 80% were seen once. Source material: memory CD4+ T cells sorted from blood. Described subset: CD45RA-negative fraction. The source is a woman in her 30s in good health.

The V gene is TRBV27, the J gene TRBJ2-1; 10 positions agree with TRBD2. The CDR3 extends over 15 amino acids. V was pared by 7 bases and J by 4 bases, with 7 bases of the junction left unmatched. In germline, CDR1 is MNHEY, CDR2 SMNVEV (reference sequence). This chain's CDR3 is CASTLLSGRYNEQFF. The CDR3 DNA follows: TGTGCCAGCACCCTCCTTAGCGGGAGGTACAATGAGCAGTTCTTC.

The chain has TRBV6-5 and TRBJ1-3; the match to TRBD1 covers 10 bases. V gave up 6 bases and J gave up 2 bases; unmatched junction bases: 1. Germline CDR1 MNHEY, CDR2 SVGAGI. The CDR3 runs 14 residues. Written as DNA, the CDR3 is TGTGCCAGCAGGGGGACAGGGGCTGGAAACACCATATATTTT. Translating it yields CASRGTGAGNTIYF.

This sequence joins TRBV6-5 and TRBJ2-7; D remains unclear. V lost 6 bases to trimming and J lost 3 bases, with 9 bases between them. Germline values: CDR1 MNHEY, CDR2 SVGAGI. The CDR3 contains 12 residues. CDR3 in DNA: TGTGCCAGCAGGGATACCCTCTACGAGCAGTACTTC. The encoded protein is CASRDTLYEQYF.

Comments on this clone: Other DNA sequences from this sample encode an identical CDR3 as well. The rearrangement uses TRBV18 and TRBJ1-5; D is unresolved. The CDR3 runs to 13 residues. CDR1 is KGHSH and CDR2 is LQKENI in the germline V gene. V dropped 2 bases and J dropped 5 bases, with 7 bases sitting between them. DNA for the CDR3: TGTGCCAGCTCACCAGGGGAACATCAGCCCCAGCATTTT. Translation: CASSPGEHQPQHF.

The chain joins TRBV6-6 to TRBJ2-7; maybe TRBD2 (6 bases). Germline V gene lookup returns CDR1 MNHNY and CDR2 SVGAGI (reference sequence). The V end was cut by 6 bases, the J end by 2 bases, with 14 bases between. This CDR3 comprises 14 residues. For the CDR3, the DNA is TGTGCCAGCAGCTGGAGGGCCGATACCTACGAGCAGTACTTC. Encoded protein: CASSWRADTYEQYF.

This clone was seen more than once but under ten times. CDR3 bases: TGTGCCAGTAGTCCAACACCACCTGGGGCCAACGTCCTGACTTTC. The encoded protein is CASSPTPPGANVLTF. The chain recombines TRBV19 with TRBJ2-6; D unresolved. In germline, CDR1 is LNHDA, CDR2 SQIVND (reference sequence). This CDR3 is built from 15 residues. The V end was cut by 5 bases, the J end by 2 bases, with 10 bases between.

The V and J genes are TRBV4-2 and TRBJ1-1, with 8 bases fitting TRBD1. The CDR3 is 19 amino acids. The germline V gene encodes CDR1 LGHNA and CDR2 YNFKEQ. J was trimmed by 1 base and V by 0 bases; bases with no gene match: 13. CDR3 sequence: CASSQDRGRGQRPNTEAFF. The CDR3, as DNA: TGTGCCAGCAGCCAAGATCGAGGCAGGGGGCAGCGGCCGAACACTGAAGCTTTCTTT.

Details on this clone: A far bigger clonotype differs at one base, so this is likely a read error. The chain uses TRBV7-3 and TRBJ2-7, with D uncertain. The V gene's germline CDR1 is SGHTA and CDR2 FQGTGA. The CDR3 runs 12 residues. Trimming left V 4 bases short and J 0 bases short, with 4 bases between. The CDR3 loop reads CASSSSSYEQYF. DNA for the CDR3: TGTGCCAGCAGCTCGAGCTCCTACGAGCAGTACTTC.

The V call is TRBV5-1, the J call TRBJ2-2; possibly TRBD2 for D (5 bases). Per germline, CDR1 SGHRS and CDR2 YFSETQ. V lost 1 base and J lost 2, with 12 bases in between. The CDR3 totals 16 residues. Here the CDR3 reads CASSLKGPGNTGELFF. Here the CDR3 DNA reads TGCGCCAGCAGCTTGAAAGGACCGGGAAACACCGGGGAGCTGTTTTTT.

The chain recombines TRBV29-1 with TRBJ2-1; 9 nucleotides line up with TRBD1. J was trimmed by 8 bases and V by 1 base; bases with no gene match: 6. This CDR3 has 14 amino acids. Germline assignment: CDR1 SQVTM and CDR2 ANQGSEA. CDR3 nucleotide sequence: TGCAGCGTTGAAGGGGACAGGGACGACGATGAGCAGTTCTTC. Translation gives CSVEGDRDDDEQFF.

This clone was seen just once. The chain recombines TRBV19 with TRBJ2-1, with 7 nucleotides matching TRBD2. Losses at the gene ends were 3 bases for V and 7 bases for J; bases not matched to a gene: 6. The CDR3 is 14 amino acids. CDR1 is LNHDA and CDR2 is SQIVND in the germline V gene (reference sequence). Here the CDR3 reads CASSMREFSNEQFF. The CDR3, as DNA: TGTGCCAGTAGTATGCGGGAGTTCTCTAATGAGCAGTTCTTC. Based on the CDR3 plus reference TRBV19 and TRBJ2-1, the full variable domain is DGGITQSPKYLFRKEGQNVTLSCEQNLNHDAMYWYRQDPGQGLRLIYYSQIVNDFQKGDIAEGYSVSREKKESFPLTVTSAQKNPTAFYLCASSMREFSNEQFFGPGTRLTVL.

Remarks on this clone: At the DNA level, this CDR3 is encoded by other sequences in the same sample as well. This chain joins TRBV27 and TRBJ2-1, with 10 bases matching TRBD2. The CDR3 has 15 residues. Germline V CDR1 and CDR2: MNHEY, SMNVEV (reference sequence). The trim removed 4 bases at V and 3 bases at J, leaving 3 bases unmatched. The CDR3 DNA is TGTGCCAGCAGTTCAGGACTAGCGGACTACAATGAGCAGTTCTTC. This gives the protein CASSSGLADYNEQFF.

This chain connects TRBV7-2 to TRBJ2-2, with 7 positions matching TRBD2. Germline CDR1 reads SGHTA; CDR2 reads FQGNSA. The V segment lost 2 bases and the J segment 1 base; nucleotides outside the gene matches: 1. The length of the CDR3 is 15 residues. The CDR3 loop is CASSLSSGNTGELFF. DNA for the CDR3: TGTGCCAGCAGCTTATCTAGCGGGAACACCGGGGAGCTGTTTTTT.

The chain couples TRBV6-4 to TRBJ2-1, with TRBD2 as a possible D gene (6 bases). The CDR3 runs 15 residues. Germline loops: CDR1 MRHNA, CDR2 SNTAGT. Trimming shortened V by 2 bases and J by 1 base, and 9 bases separated the two germline ends. Here the CDR3 reads CASSDGDLSYNEQFF. In nucleotides, the CDR3 is TGTGCCAGCAGTGACGGGGACTTATCCTACAATGAGCAGTTCTTC.

The sample holds a few counts of this clone. The V call is TRBV2, the J call TRBJ1-2, with TRBD1 identical over 7 bases. Germline CDR1 is SNHLY and CDR2 is FYNNEI. The CDR3 has 14 amino acids. V dropped 6 bases and J dropped 8; count of bases not matched to a gene: 12. DNA for the CDR3: TGTGCCAGCAGACCAGGGACAGCCTCTAGAGGCTACACCTTC. Its translation is CASRPGTASRGYTF.

V usage is TRBV7-2 and J usage is TRBJ2-1, with D uncertain. The CDR3 has 14 residues. Germline values: CDR1 SGHTA, CDR2 FQGNSA. The V end was cut by 2 bases, the J end by 6 bases, with 11 bases between. The CDR3 region has the DNA TGTGCCAGCAGCTTAAATTACGGCCTCAATGAGCAGTTCTTC. Translating gives CASSLNYGLNEQFF.

The chain carries TRBV6-6 and TRBJ1-1; 7 nucleotides align to TRBD1. The CDR3 consists of 14 residues. With V trimmed by 6 bases and J by 2 bases, 6 bases remained unmatched. Germline-derived CDR1 and CDR2 are MNHNY and SVGAGI (reference sequence). The CDR3 loop is CASRAGQINTEAFF. The CDR3 nucleotides read TGTGCCAGCAGAGCGGGACAGATAAACACTGAAGCTTTCTTT.

Details on this clone: A much larger clonotype is one base distant, so this may be a read error. The chain carries TRBV6-4 and TRBJ2-2, with 7 positions matching TRBD1. From germline, CDR1 is MRHNA and CDR2 SNTAGT. CDR3 length: 13 amino acids. The CDR3: CASTDRDTGELFF. DNA of the CDR3: TGTGCCAGCACTGACAGGGACACCGGGGAGCTGTTTTTT.

In regard to this clone: At the DNA level, this CDR3 is encoded by other sequences in the same sample as well. V usage is TRBV15 and J usage is TRBJ2-7; D not resolved. This CDR3 is built from 12 residues. The germline gives CDR1 LNHNV, CDR2 YYDKDF (reference sequence). V was clipped by 0 bases and J by 3 bases, with 3 bases between them. CDR3 nucleotides: TGTGCCACCAGCAGAGACGACTACGAGCAGTACTTC. This codes for CATSRDDYEQYF.

This clone was seen once. The gene calls are TRBV2 and TRBJ2-1, with D hard to call. V lost 6 bases and J 6 bases, leaving 15 bases between the germline ends. The CDR3 runs to 14 residues. Germline V gene sequence: CDR1 SNHLY, CDR2 FYNNEI. CDR3 residues: CASRILLGRNEQFF. The CDR3 bases are TGTGCCAGCAGAATCCTCCTCGGGCGCAATGAGCAGTTCTTC.

The rearrangement links TRBV19 to TRBJ2-5; possible D gene TRBD2, 6 bases. Trimming removed 5 bases from V and 3 bases from J, with 19 bases in between. CDR1 is LNHDA, CDR2 SQIVND, per germline (reference sequence). There are 16 residues in the CDR3. The CDR3 DNA sequence: TGTGCCAGTAGTCCCCTGGAGGGCCGGGGCGAAGAGACCCAGTACTTC. It specifies CASSPLEGRGEETQYF.

V is TRBV6-5 and J is TRBJ2-4; possible D gene TRBD2, 6 bases. This CDR3 has 13 amino acids. Trimming took off 7 bases at V and 9 bases at J, with 16 bases between the two ends. Germline V gives CDR1 MNHEY, CDR2 SVGAGI. The CDR3 DNA follows: TGTGCCAGCATGGGGGGTGCCCGTGGCATTCAGTACTTC. Residues: CASMGGARGIQYF.

The V call is TRBV19, the J call TRBJ2-1; 13 positions match TRBD2. The CDR3 consists of 19 residues. Trimming at V came to 5 bases and at J to 0 bases, leaving 10 bases not matched to a gene. CDR1 is LNHDA and CDR2 is SQIVND in the germline V gene (reference sequence). CDR3 amino acids: CASSGRTSGSSLSYNEQFF. CDR3 nucleotide sequence: TGTGCCAGTAGTGGCAGGACTAGCGGGAGTTCCCTCTCCTACAATGAGCAGTTCTTC.

The CDR3 DNA reads TGCAGTGCGCGTAGGACTAGCTTTCCGTTCTTC. Its translation: CSARRTSFPFF. The chain has TRBV20-1 and TRBJ2-1; 8 positions agree with TRBD2. J was trimmed by 15 bases and V by 6 bases; bases with no gene match: 10. The CDR3 extends over 11 amino acids. Germline loops: CDR1 DFQATT, CDR2 SNEGSKA (reference sequence).

The chain is built from TRBV23-1 and TRBJ1-5; 7 bases are shared with TRBD1. TRBV23-1 is an ORF, and what it does is uncertain. V lost 0 bases to trimming and J lost 6 bases; unmatched junction nucleotides: 8. CDR3 size: 16 residues. The CDR3, as DNA: TGCGCCAGCAGTCAATCAAGGGGGCGGGCATTTCAGCCCCAGCATTTT. Translated: CASSQSRGRAFQPQHF.

V is TRBV27 and J is TRBJ2-1, with 8 bases that match TRBD2. The CDR3 spans 16 residues. V shed 4 bases, J shed 6 bases, and the junction held 11 bases outside the gene matches. Germline lookup yields CDR1 MNHEY and CDR2 SMNVEV (reference sequence). For the CDR3, the DNA is TGTGCCAGCAGTTGGAGCGGGAGACCCCGGGCCAATGAGCAGTTCTTC. This encodes CASSWSGRPRANEQFF.

This clone has only a few counts. The rearrangement joins TRBV2 to TRBJ2-3, with 12 positions matching TRBD2. V trimming: 5 bases; J trimming: 2 bases; junction bases outside the gene matches: 5. The length of the CDR3 is 16 residues. Germline CDR1 SNHLY, CDR2 FYNNEI. The CDR3 sequence is CASSFGLAGPTDTQYF. CDR3 bases: TGTGCCAGCAGTTTCGGACTAGCGGGACCCACAGATACGCAGTATTTT.

V usage is TRBV11-2 and J usage is TRBJ1-5, with TRBD1 as a possible D gene (5 bases). The length of the CDR3 is 15 residues. V dropped 3 bases and J dropped 4 bases, with 13 bases sitting between them. CDR1 is SGHAT and CDR2 is FQNNGV in the germline V gene. The CDR3 nucleotides are TGTGCCAGCAGCTTGCCGGGGGGGAAGAATCAGCCCCAGCATTTT. Its protein product is CASSLPGGKNQPQHF.

This clone was detected only a few times. Just one base apart from a much larger clone, this may be a read error. Here the CDR3 DNA reads TGTGCCAGCAACAACTACAATGAGCAGTTCTTC. Residues: CASNNYNEQFF. The chain has TRBV2 and TRBJ2-1; D remains ambiguous. This CDR3 contains 11 residues. The V end lost 7 bases, the J end lost 3 bases, and 4 bases lay between the germline ends. Germline CDR1 SNHLY, CDR2 FYNNEI.